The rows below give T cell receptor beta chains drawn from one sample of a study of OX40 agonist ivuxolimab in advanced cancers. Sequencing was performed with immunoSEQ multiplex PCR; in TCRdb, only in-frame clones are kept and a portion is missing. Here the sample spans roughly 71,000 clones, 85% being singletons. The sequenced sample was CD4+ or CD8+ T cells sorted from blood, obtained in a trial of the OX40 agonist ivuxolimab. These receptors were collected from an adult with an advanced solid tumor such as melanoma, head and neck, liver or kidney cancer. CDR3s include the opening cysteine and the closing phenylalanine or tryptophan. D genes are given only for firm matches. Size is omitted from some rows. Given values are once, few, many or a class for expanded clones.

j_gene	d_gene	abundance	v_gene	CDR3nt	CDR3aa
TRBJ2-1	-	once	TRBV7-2	TGTGCCAGCGGTCGGGGCGGCGGGTTTTCCTACAATGAGCAGTTCTTC	CASGRGGGFSYNEQFF
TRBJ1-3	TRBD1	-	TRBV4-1	TGCGCCAGCAGCCAAGAAACAGGGGTCCCTGGAAACACCATATATTTT	CASSQETGVPGNTIYF
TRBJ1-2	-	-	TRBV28	TGTGCCAGCAGTACCCCGGACCGATACTATGGCTACACCTTC	CASSTPDRYYGYTF
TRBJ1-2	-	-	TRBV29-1	TGCAGCGTGGAAGGTCCCGAACGCGGCTACACCTTC	CSVEGPERGYTF
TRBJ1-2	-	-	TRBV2	TGTGCCAGCGGGTCGGGGAAGAACTCCGGCTACACCTTC	CASGSGKNSGYTF
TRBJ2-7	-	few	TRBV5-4	TGTGCCAGCAGCTTGGGAGTCGGTGGCTACGAGCAGTACTTC	CASSLGVGGYEQYF
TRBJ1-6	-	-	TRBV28	TGTGCCAGCAGTTTCCCAACAGATCTCCTTACCCATTCACCCCTCCACTTT	CASSFPTDLLTHSPLHF
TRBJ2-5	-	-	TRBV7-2	TGTGCCAGCAGCCCTCATGGACAACAAGAGACCCAGTACTTC	CASSPHGQQETQYF
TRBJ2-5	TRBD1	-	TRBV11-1	TGTGCCAGCAGCTTAGTTCCGACAGGGAAAGAGACCCAGTACTTC	CASSLVPTGKETQYF
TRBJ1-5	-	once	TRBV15	TGTGCCACCAGCAGTGGGGTAGACGGTAATCAGCCCCAGCATTTT	CATSSGVDGNQPQHF
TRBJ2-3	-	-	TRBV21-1	TGTGCCAGCCCCCAACGCAGGGGACATACGCAGTATTTT	CASPQRRGHTQYF
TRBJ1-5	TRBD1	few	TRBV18	TGTGCCAGCTCACCCTACCGAGACAGGGTCGATCAGCCCCAGCATTTT	CASSPYRDRVDQPQHF
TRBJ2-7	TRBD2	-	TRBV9	TGTGCCAGCAGCGTAGATGGGACTAGCGGCTCCTACGAGCAGTACTTC	CASSVDGTSGSYEQYF
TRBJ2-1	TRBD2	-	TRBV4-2	TGTGCCAGCAGCCTCCCAACTAGCGGGGACCTTCTTGAGCAGTTCTTC	CASSLPTSGDLLEQFF
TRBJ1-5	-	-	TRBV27	TGTGCCAGCAGTTCCGCCGGGACCCCGAGGGGCAATCAGCCCCAGCATTTT	CASSSAGTPRGNQPQHF
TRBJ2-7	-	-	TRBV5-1	TGCGCCAGCAGCTTTACTACAGGTCCCTACGAGCAGTACTTC	CASSFTTGPYEQYF
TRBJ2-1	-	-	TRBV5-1	TGCGCCAGCAGCTTGATTGCGGTACCCTACAATGAGCAGTTCTTC	CASSLIAVPYNEQFF
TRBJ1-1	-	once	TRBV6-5	TGTGCCAGCCGGGACGGGGACACTGAAGCTTTCTTT	CASRDGDTEAFF
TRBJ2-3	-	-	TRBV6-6	TGTGCCAGCAGTTTAGGGTCCGCTTGGGGCGATACGCAGTATTTT	CASSLGSAWGDTQYF
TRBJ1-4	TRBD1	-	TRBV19	TGTGCCAGTAGTGACCCGGGACAGGGTACAACTAATGAAAAACTGTTTTTT	CASSDPGQGTTNEKLFF
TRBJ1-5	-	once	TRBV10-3	TGTGCCATCAGCGCCGGCCGAGGGTACAATCAGCCCCAGCATTTT	CAISAGRGYNQPQHF
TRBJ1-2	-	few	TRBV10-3	TGTGCCACCCACAATACAGGGATTAACTATGGCTACACCTTC	CATHNTGINYGYTF
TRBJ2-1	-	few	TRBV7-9	TGTGCCAGCAGCCCCCTCGGAGGGGCTTACAATGAGCAGTTCTTC	CASSPLGGAYNEQFF
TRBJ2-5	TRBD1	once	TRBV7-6	TGTGCCAGCAGCCTAGACAGGGGGCTAGGGAAGACCCAGTACTTC	CASSLDRGLGKTQYF
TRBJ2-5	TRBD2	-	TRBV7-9	TGTGCCAGCAGCCTCCCGGGACTAGCGGAGCACTTC	CASSLPGLAEHF